This T cell receptor (beta chain) was obtained from a study of blood T cell repertoires in COVID-19. At least ten counts were recorded for this clone. This CDR3 has 13 amino acids. Germline V gene sequence: CDR1 MNHEY, CDR2 SVGAGI. V was cut by 7 bases and J by 3 bases, with 13 bases left in between. In the original workflow: Estimation of nucleated cell counts relied on the amplification of reference gene primers. Sequencing was performed with immunoSEQ multiplex PCR; in TCRdb, only in-frame clones are kept and a portion is missing. From that table come the V and J calls and clone size; the DNA was used to work out D and trimming. This sample has about 120,000 clones, with roughly 72% found just once.

The clonotype was recovered from a man aged 55-75 years with acute or convalescent COVID-19. The gene calls are TRBV6-5 and TRBJ2-7; TRBD2 is a possible D gene (5 bases). Input material: peripheral blood. This chain's CDR3 is CASIGVGVYEQYF. As DNA, the CDR3 is TGTGCCAGCATCGGGGTTGGGGTCTACGAGCAGTACTTC.